A selection of T cell receptor beta chains follows, all from one sample in a study of T cells in tumors after PD-1 blockade. The method was immunoSEQ multiplex PCR; TCRdb's version includes in-frame clones alone and lacks a portion of them. The sample shows just under 65,000 clones, around two thirds of them seen only once. The sequencing here drew on PBMCs, taken after anti-PD-1 treatment. These receptors were taken from a human donor with basal cell carcinoma. The CDR3 runs from the conserved cysteine through the conserved F or W. A D gene is named only where the DNA matches it firmly. Rows may omit the clone size; those that give it use once, few, many or a size class.

D	V	J	size	CDR3	DNA
TRBD2	TRBV4-2	TRBJ2-7	NA	CASSQATGGYEQYF	TGTGCCAGCAGCCAAGCAACGGGGGGGTACGAGCAGTACTTC
TRBD1	TRBV6-5	TRBJ2-7	once	CASIGTGGYEQYF	TGTGCCAGCATCGGGACAGGGGGCTACGAGCAGTACTTC
TRBD1	TRBV7-4	TRBJ1-2	NA	CASSREGNRDRGGKGYTF	TGTGCCAGCAGCCGAGAGGGGAACCGGGACAGGGGAGGAAAGGGCTACACCTTC
NA	TRBV2	TRBJ2-2	NA	CASTLQDPRNTGELFF	TGTGCCAGCACCCTACAGGATCCGAGGAACACCGGGGAGCTGTTTTTT
TRBD1	TRBV2	TRBJ2-1	NA	CASSETGGNEQFF	TGTGCCAGCAGCGAGACAGGGGGCAATGAGCAGTTCTTC
NA	TRBV14	TRBJ2-4	NA	CASSQSQLAKNIQYF	TGTGCCAGCAGCCAAAGCCAGCTAGCCAAAAACATTCAGTACTTC
NA	TRBV10-3	TRBJ1-2	once	CAISESVGPMAGYTF	TGTGCCATCAGTGAGTCCGTTGGGCCTATGGCTGGCTACACCTTC
NA	TRBV5-6	TRBJ2-7	NA	CASSLAKRGYEQYF	TGTGCCAGCAGCTTGGCCAAGAGGGGCTACGAGCAGTACTTC
NA	TRBV7-8	TRBJ2-5	few	CASSPLERAAYQETQYF	TGTGCCAGCAGCCCATTAGAGCGGGCGGCGTATCAAGAGACCCAGTACTTC
NA	TRBV6-6	TRBJ2-7	NA	CASSYSTYRDYEQYF	TGTGCCAGCAGTTACTCGACGTACAGGGACTACGAGCAGTACTTC
TRBD1	TRBV10-3	TRBJ2-7	NA	CAISEPSGQFWEQYF	TGTGCCATCAGTGAACCTTCGGGACAGTTCTGGGAGCAGTACTTC
NA	TRBV2	TRBJ1-4	NA	CASRGRGSSEKLFF	TGTGCCAGCAGAGGTAGGGGTTCTTCGGAAAAACTGTTTTTT
NA	TRBV5-1	TRBJ2-6	many	CASSQGAWGTGANVLTF	TGCGCCAGCAGCCAGGGCGCTTGGGGGACTGGGGCCAACGTCCTGACTTTC
TRBD1	TRBV7-2	TRBJ1-3	NA	CASSLARQGARGNTIYF	TGTGCCAGCAGCTTAGCCCGACAGGGGGCAAGGGGAAACACCATATATTTT
NA	TRBV19	TRBJ1-1	NA	CASRAQGDTEAFF	TGTGCCAGTAGAGCTCAGGGAGACACTGAAGCTTTCTTT
TRBD1	TRBV7-9	TRBJ1-6	few	CASSPGQGQVSPLHF	TGTGCCAGCAGCCCAGGACAGGGGCAGGTTTCACCCCTCCACTTT
NA	TRBV30	TRBJ2-4	NA	CAWSGGAAKNIQYF	TGTGCCTGGAGTGGGGGAGCGGCCAAAAACATTCAGTACTTC
TRBD2	TRBV24-1	TRBJ2-7	NA	CATSDSRRGGRNEQYF	TGTGCCACCAGTGATTCAAGGCGGGGGGGCAGAAACGAGCAGTACTTC
TRBD2	TRBV7-2	TRBJ2-2	NA	CASSLTSGGAPNTGELFF	TGTGCCAGCAGCTTGACTAGCGGGGGGGCCCCGAACACCGGGGAGCTGTTTTTT
NA	TRBV10-3	TRBJ2-1	once	CAIQGGLRGEQFF	TGTGCCATCCAAGGGGGTTTAAGGGGAGAGCAGTTCTTC
TRBD1	TRBV5-4	TRBJ1-4	NA	CASSPGTGWFF	TGTGCCAGCAGCCCCGGGACAGGGTGGTTTTTT
NA	TRBV18	TRBJ2-6	once	CASSPTTGANVLTF	TGTGCCAGCTCACCGACTACCGGGGCCAACGTCCTGACTTTC
TRBD1	TRBV5-4	TRBJ2-1	NA	CASSKKSQGKLHEQFF	TGTGCCAGCAGCAAAAAGTCACAGGGGAAGTTGCATGAGCAGTTCTTC
NA	TRBV13	TRBJ1-2	few	CASSLFRVGDYGYTF	TGTGCCAGCAGCTTATTTAGGGTTGGTGACTATGGCTACACCTTC
TRBD1	TRBV20-1	TRBJ1-1	NA	CSASRGTEAFF	TGCAGTGCCTCCAGGGGGACTGAAGCTTTCTTT
NA	TRBV28	TRBJ1-6	NA	CASSTLGRWGSSNSPLHF	TGTGCCAGCAGTACTCTCGGACGTTGGGGCTCGAGTAATTCACCCCTCCACTTT
NA	TRBV10-1	TRBJ1-5	NA	CASSGSWTGRNQPQHF	TGCGCCAGCAGTGGATCTTGGACGGGACGGAATCAGCCCCAGCATTTT
NA	TRBV18	TRBJ2-7	NA	CASSRGLEGEQYF	TGTGCCAGCTCACGGGGACTCGAGGGCGAGCAGTACTTC
NA	TRBV5-1	TRBJ2-3	NA	CASSLSTVSTDTQYF	TGCGCCAGCAGCTTGTCGACAGTGAGCACAGATACGCAGTATTTT
NA	TRBV2	TRBJ2-7	few	CASSPQGPTYEQYF	TGTGCCAGCAGCCCCCAGGGCCCAACCTACGAGCAGTACTTC
TRBD2	TRBV7-9	TRBJ2-7	few	CASSSRGAGGLYEQYF	TGTGCCAGCAGCTCGCGCGGGGCGGGGGGTCTCTACGAGCAGTACTTC
TRBD2	TRBV6-1	TRBJ2-5	NA	CASSERGGPKGETQYF	TGTGCCAGCAGTGAGCGGGGGGGCCCAAAAGGGGAGACCCAGTACTTC
TRBD1	TRBV4-2	TRBJ2-1	NA	CASSTGQGDHNEQFF	TGTGCCAGCAGCACCGGACAGGGGGATCACAATGAGCAGTTCTTC
TRBD2	TRBV27	TRBJ2-7	few	CASGISGALNEQYF	TGTGCCAGCGGCATTAGCGGGGCCTTGAACGAGCAGTACTTC
TRBD1	TRBV20-1	TRBJ2-7	NA	CSASRRDRNSYEQYF	TGCAGTGCTAGTCGCCGGGACAGGAACTCCTACGAGCAGTACTTC
NA	TRBV6-2/TRBV6-3	TRBJ2-5	NA	CASSSGRIQETQYF	TGTGCCAGCAGTTCCGGACGGATTCAAGAGACCCAGTACTTC
NA	TRBV5-4	TRBJ1-2	NA	CASSLDRERGYTF	TGTGCCAGCAGCTTGGACAGGGAACGTGGCTACACCTTC